This T cell receptor (beta chain) was recovered during a study of CD8+ T cells in alopecia areata (dated by TCRdb to between 2017 and 2018). About the full investigation: Treated patients were enrolled in an open-label pilot trial of oral tofacitinib, 5 to 10 mg twice daily, for moderate-to-severe alopecia areata. Tofacitinib was given for 6 to 18 months, followed by 6 months of follow-up off drug to assess delayed response and recurrence. For the treated patients, the SALT score, which quantifies what percentage of scalp surface area is affected, served as the measure of disease severity. High-throughput TCRbeta sequencing was used to examine T cell clonal expansion in alopecia areata in both the C3H/HeJ mouse model and human patients. Human TCRbeta sequencing covered scalp tissue and sorted CD4+ and CD8+ peripheral blood T cells from patchy and totalis/universalis alopecia areata patients and healthy controls. Tofacitinib-treated patients had biopsies at baseline and at 4 and 24 weeks of treatment, with a later scalp biopsy in several patients. Scalp clonality was compared across normal scalp (n=4), patchy alopecia areata scalp (n=8), and alopecia totalis/universalis scalp (n=8). RNA was obtained with the PAXgene miRNA kit for fixed scalp, the miRNeasy kit for PBMCs, and the RNeasy kit for mouse skin. immunoSEQ multiplex PCR using 35 Vbeta forward primers and 13 Jbeta reverse primers was used to amplify TCRbeta CDR3 regions.

Receptor amplification or capture employed the immunoSEQ multiplex PCR assay. For TCR sequencing, RNA was extracted from every sample and reverse transcribed into cDNA to serve as template. SuperScript III was used to make first-strand cDNA, primed with a 2:1 mix of oligo-dT and random hexamers. A synthetic immune receptor repertoire was used to measure amplification bias, and any remaining bias was corrected computationally. Processing in the source paper ran as follows. Raw reads were preprocessed to remove errors, and CDR3 was defined by IMGT conventions from the conserved cysteine to phenylalanine. Clonality was computed as 1 minus the Shannon entropy, with the entropy normalized by log2 of the number of productive unique TCRs. Scalp TCRbeta sequences were cross-referenced with sorted blood CD4 and CD8 repertoires so that the CD4 or CD8 identity of scalp clones could be inferred. TCRdb mirrors the immuneACCESS table, restricted to in-frame sequences. Some clones are absent from its copies; in checked studies, under half trace to an unresolved V gene, and the reason for the others is unknown. V, J and clone size reflect that table, while D and trimming were determined from the DNA. Recorded for this sample are more than 110,000 clones; 82% of them occurred a single time. The ten largest account for roughly 25% of the sample.

Interpreted using the paper, the time point label stands for: more than three weeks on oral tofacitinib. The treatment or condition label, read with the paper, signifies: oral pan-JAK inhibitor, 5-10 mg twice daily. Lesional scalp punch biopsies and peripheral blood were collected from alopecia areata patients. PBMCs were isolated by density centrifugation and stained for CD3, CD4 and CD8, and CD4+ and CD8+ T cells were sorted on a FACSAria. Relative to germline, V is 0 bases shorter and J is 1 base shorter, with 7 bases between their ends. Its CDR3 holds 15 amino acids, cysteine through phenylalanine. The entry retains the CDR3 DNA only, 45 bases that are in frame from base 1. CDR1 is given as MNHNY and CDR2 as SVGAGI, both from the germline V gene (reference sequence). Of note for this clone: This receptor's antigen is unknown. The record has no base qualities; no much larger clone is one base away.

Study-level results and caveats: Tofacitinib significantly lowered scalp clonality and the number of expanded CD8+ clones among the top 100 scalp clones. Compared with normal scalp, lesional scalp had higher clonality and more expanded CD8+ clones, particularly in alopecia totalis/universalis, a pattern that suggests antigenic drive. Many expanded lesional clones persisted in scalp and blood during tofacitinib treatment, which may partly explain relapse after stopping treatment. Unlike mouse skin, where gammadelta T cells dominate, normal human skin contains resident alphabeta T cells that get sequenced too, which complicates analysis of the scalp TCR repertoire. Because the treated cohort was small and had just a single nonresponder, larger studies are needed to establish links between baseline CD8+ expansion and response. Shared TCR sequences between patients were less evident than in mice, which may be partly attributable to HLA diversity in the patient population.

Recombination joined TRBV6-6 with TRBJ2-1, with the D gene not clear enough to name. This sequence originates from a human donor with alopecia areata. The sequencing used CD8+ T cells sorted from blood, collected at week 4, from a patient treated with tofacitinib. In nucleotides, the sequence is TGTGCCAGCAGTTACTCAGGGCGGTCCTACAATGAGCAGTTCTTC. It translates to CASSYSGRSYNEQFF.